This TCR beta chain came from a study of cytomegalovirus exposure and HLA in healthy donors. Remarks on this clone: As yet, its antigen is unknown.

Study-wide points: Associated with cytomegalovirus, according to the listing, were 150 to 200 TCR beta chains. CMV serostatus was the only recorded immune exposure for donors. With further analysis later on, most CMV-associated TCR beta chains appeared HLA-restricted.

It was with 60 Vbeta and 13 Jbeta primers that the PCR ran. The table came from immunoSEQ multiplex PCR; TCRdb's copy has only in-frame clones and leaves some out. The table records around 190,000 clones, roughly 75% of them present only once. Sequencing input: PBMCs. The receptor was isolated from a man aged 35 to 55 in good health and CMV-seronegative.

DNA for the CDR3: TGCGCCAGCAGCTCCCCGGGGGGGGACGAGACCCAGTACTTC. Its protein is CASSSPGGDETQYF. The chain couples TRBV5-1 to TRBJ2-5; the match to TRBD2 covers 8 bases. Germline assignment: CDR1 SGHRS and CDR2 YFSETQ. V lost 3 bases, J lost 5 bases, and 6 bases stayed unmatched. The length of the CDR3 is 14 residues.